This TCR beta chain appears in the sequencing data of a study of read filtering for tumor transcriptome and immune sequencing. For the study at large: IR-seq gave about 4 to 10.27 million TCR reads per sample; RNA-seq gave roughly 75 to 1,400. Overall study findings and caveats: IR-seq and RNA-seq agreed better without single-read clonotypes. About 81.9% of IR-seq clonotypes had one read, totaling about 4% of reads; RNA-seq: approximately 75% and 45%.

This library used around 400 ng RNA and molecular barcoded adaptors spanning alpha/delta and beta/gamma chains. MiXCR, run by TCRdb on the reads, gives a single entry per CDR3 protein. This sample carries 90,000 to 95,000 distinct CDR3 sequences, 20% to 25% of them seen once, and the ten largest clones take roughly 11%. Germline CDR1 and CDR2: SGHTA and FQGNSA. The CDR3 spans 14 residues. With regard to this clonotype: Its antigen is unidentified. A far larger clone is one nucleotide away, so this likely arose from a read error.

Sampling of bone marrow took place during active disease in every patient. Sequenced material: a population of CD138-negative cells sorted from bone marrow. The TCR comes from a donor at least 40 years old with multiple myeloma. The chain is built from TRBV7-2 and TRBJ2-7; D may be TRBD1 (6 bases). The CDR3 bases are TGTGCCAGCAGTGAAGCCGGGACAACCTACGAGCAGCACTTC. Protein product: CASSEAGTTYEQHF.